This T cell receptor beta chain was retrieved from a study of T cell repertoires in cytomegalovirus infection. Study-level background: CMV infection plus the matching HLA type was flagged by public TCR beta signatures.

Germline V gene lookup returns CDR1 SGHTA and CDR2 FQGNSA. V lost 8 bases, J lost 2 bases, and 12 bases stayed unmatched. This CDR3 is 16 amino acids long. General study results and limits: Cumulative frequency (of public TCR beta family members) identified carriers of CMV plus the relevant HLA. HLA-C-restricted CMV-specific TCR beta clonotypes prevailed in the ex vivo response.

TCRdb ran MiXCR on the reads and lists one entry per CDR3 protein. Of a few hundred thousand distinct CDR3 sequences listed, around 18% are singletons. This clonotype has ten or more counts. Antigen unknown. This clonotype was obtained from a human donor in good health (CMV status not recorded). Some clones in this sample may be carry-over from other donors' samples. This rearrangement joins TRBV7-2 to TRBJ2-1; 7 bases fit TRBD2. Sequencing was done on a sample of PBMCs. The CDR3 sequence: CASCDKRDLTYNEQFF. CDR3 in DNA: TGTGCCAGCTGTGATAAGCGGGACCTAACCTACAATGAGCAGTTCTTC.